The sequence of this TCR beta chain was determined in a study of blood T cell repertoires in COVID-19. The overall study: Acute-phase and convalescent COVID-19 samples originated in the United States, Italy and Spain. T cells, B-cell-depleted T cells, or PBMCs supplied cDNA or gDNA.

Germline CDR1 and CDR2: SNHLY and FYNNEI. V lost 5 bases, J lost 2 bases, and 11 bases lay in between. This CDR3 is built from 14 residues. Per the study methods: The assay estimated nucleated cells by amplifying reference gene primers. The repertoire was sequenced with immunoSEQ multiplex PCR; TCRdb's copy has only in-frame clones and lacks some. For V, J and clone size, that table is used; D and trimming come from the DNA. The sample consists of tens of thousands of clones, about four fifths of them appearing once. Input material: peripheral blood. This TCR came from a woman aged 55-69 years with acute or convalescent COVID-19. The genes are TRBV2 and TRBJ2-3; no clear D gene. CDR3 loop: CASSPSEITDTQYF. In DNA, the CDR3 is TGTGCCAGCAGTCCCAGCGAAATCACAGATACGCAGTATTTT.